This T cell receptor beta chain derives from a study of T cells in narcolepsy. For the study at large: Enrolled donors included narcolepsy type 1 or type 2 patients and healthy controls. Notes on the study in general: Same-patient CSF and blood CD4+ T cell clonotypes included HCRT-specific and TRIB2-specific autoreactive ones. Reportedly, autoreactive clonotypes were serially detected in patients' blood but not controls'.

Details on this clone: Its antigen is undetermined.

The assay was immunoSEQ multiplex PCR, and TCRdb's table has in-frame clones only and misses some. The sample yields roughly 10,000 clones, 65% to 80% seen once. The sample was CD45RA- memory CD8+ T cells from PBMCs. This clonotype was sampled from a human donor with narcolepsy.

The CDR3 loop reads CASSSRADRGFQETQYF. DNA for the CDR3: TGTGCCAGCAGCTCGCGGGCTGATAGGGGGTTTCAAGAGACCCAGTACTTC. The chain has TRBV5-6 and TRBJ2-5, with a tentative D call TRBD1 (6 bases). Germline V CDR1 and CDR2: SGHDT, YYEEEE. This CDR3 has 17 amino acids. V was shortened by 3 bases and J by 2 bases, with 20 bases between the two germline ends.